This entry lists 10 T cell receptor beta chains sequenced from one sample in a study of Ad26.COV2.S vaccination and SARS-CoV-2 variants. Clones were sequenced by immunoSEQ multiplex PCR, and TCRdb holds only the in-frame ones, with some missing. The sample holds 350,000 to 450,000 clones; 92% are singletons and the top ten take 3% to 5%. The sample here was peripheral blood, taken after recovery from COVID-19. The source of these receptors is a human donor who had recovered from COVID-19.

The chain joins TRBV5-6 to TRBJ1-1; no clear D gene. This CDR3 has 13 residues. CDR1 SGHDT and CDR2 YYEEEE come from the germline V gene. Trimming left V 2 bases short and J 4 bases short, with 9 bases between. The CDR3 reads CASSFEVSTEAFF. Written as DNA, the CDR3 is TGTGCCAGCAGCTTCGAGGTGAGCACTGAAGCTTTCTTT.

In nucleotides, the CDR3 is TGTGCCAGCAGCCAAGACAGGCGACCCTACAATGAGCAGTTCTTC. The encoded protein is CASSQDRRPYNEQFF. The J gene is TRBJ2-1, the V gene TRBV4-2; D is undetermined. The CDR3 contains 15 residues. Germline V gene data show CDR1 as LGHNA and CDR2 as YNFKEQ. Trimming cost V 0 bases and J 2 bases, with 8 bases left between them.

This clone is a singleton in its sample. V gene TRBV9 combines with J gene TRBJ1-1, with D perhaps TRBD1 (5 bases). The V gene lost 0 bases and the J gene lost 4 bases, with 10 bases spanning the gap. In germline, CDR1 is SGDLS, CDR2 YYNGEE. The CDR3 contains 14 residues. CDR3 bases: TGTGCCAGCAGCGTAGCCAGGGCGGGCACTGAAGCTTTCTTT. Protein sequence: CASSVARAGTEAFF.

About this clone itself: One end of the junction is discordant with germline, which a read error may explain. Written as DNA, the CDR3 is TGTGCTAGCAGCGGGGGGGGGCAAGAGACCCAGTACTTC. As protein: CASSGGGQETQYF. The V gene is TRBV7-7, the J gene TRBJ2-5; 10 bases are a match to TRBD2. The CDR3 has 13 amino acids. Germline V CDR1 and CDR2: SSHAT, FNYEAQ (reference sequence).

This clone has only a few counts. CDR3 sequence reads: CASSSQGYNQPQHF. CDR3 coding DNA: TGTGCCAGCAGCTCCCAGGGGTACAATCAGCCCCAGCATTTT. The chain carries TRBV5-8 and TRBJ1-5, with D tentatively TRBD1 (6 bases). Trimming cost V 3 bases and J 3 bases, with 10 bases left between them. This CDR3 contains 14 residues. CDR1 is SGHTS, CDR2 YDEGEE, per germline.

The V gene is TRBV6-6, the J gene TRBJ2-1, with 8 positions matching TRBD2. CDR1 is MNHNY, CDR2 SVGAGI, per germline (reference sequence). V lost 10 bases, J lost 8 bases, and 13 bases stayed unmatched. CDR3 size: 14 residues. The CDR3 DNA reads as TGTGCCATCTCACGGGGGGGTCCGACGTATGAGCAGTTCTTC. Its translation: CAISRGGPTYEQFF.

The chain has TRBV16 and TRBJ2-7; maybe TRBD1 (6 bases). Per germline, CDR1 KGHSY and CDR2 FQNENV. The CDR3 is 13 residues long. With 2 bases removed from V and 1 base from J, the gap between germline ends came to 6 bases. CDR3 DNA: TGTGCCAGCAGCCAAACAGGGTCCTACGAGCAGTACTTC. Its protein is CASSQTGSYEQYF. Complete variable domain (other parts from reference TRBV16 and TRBJ2-7): GEEVAQTPKHLVRGEGQKAKLYCAPIKGHSYVFWYQQVLKNEFKFLISFQNENVFDETGMPKERFSAKCLPNSPCSLEIQATKLEDSAVYFCASSQTGSYEQYFGPGTRLTVT.

V usage is TRBV10-3 and J usage is TRBJ1-6; possibly TRBD1 for D (5 bases). This CDR3 spans 16 amino acids. V was clipped by 4 bases and J by 5 bases, with 15 bases between them. From germline, CDR1 is ENHRY and CDR2 SYGVKD. The CDR3 DNA sequence: TGTGCCATCAGTGGGAGGGGACCGAGGGATAATTCACCCCTCCACTTT. Its protein product is CAISGRGPRDNSPLHF.

On this clone: The identical CDR3 is also encoded by other nucleotide sequences in the sample. The rearrangement links TRBV7-8 to TRBJ2-3; no definite D call. CDR1 is SGHVS, CDR2 FQNEAQ, per germline. The V end was cut by 1 base, the J end by 6 bases, with 5 bases between. The CDR3 consists of 12 residues. The CDR3 bases are TGTGCCAGCAGCTTAGGGGCCGATACGCAGTATTTT. Translation: CASSLGADTQYF.

V usage is TRBV29-1 and J usage is TRBJ2-3, with D perhaps being TRBD1 or TRBD2 (5 bases each). There are 14 residues in the CDR3. Germline lookup yields CDR1 SQVTM and CDR2 ANQGSEA. Trimming stripped 6 bases from V and 0 bases from J, with 13 bases between. CDR3 in amino acids: CSVGAGASTDTQYF. DNA of the CDR3: TGCAGCGTCGGGGCCGGTGCTAGCACAGATACGCAGTATTTT.